Below are 10 T cell receptor beta chains sequenced from a single sample in a study of cytomegalovirus exposure and HLA in healthy donors (TCRdb year 2017). Receptor amplification or capture employed the immunoSEQ multiplex PCR assay. Not all clones reach the TCRdb copy of this immuneACCESS table, which keeps in-frame sequences only. Checked studies attribute under half of the gap to unresolved V genes and leave the rest unexplained. The sample data list under 200,000 clones, and about 90% of these were observed just once. The top ten clonotypes cover roughly 3% of the sample. Source material: PBMCs. Receptor source: a woman younger than 35 in good health and CMV-seropositive.

The V gene is TRBV7-9, the J gene TRBJ2-5; 7 bases line up with TRBD1. This CDR3 region has 14 residues. After removal of 4 bases from V and 5 bases from J, the junction contained 7 bases not matched to a gene. Germline CDR1 SEHNR, CDR2 FQNEAQ (reference sequence). The CDR3: CASSSTGNRETQYF. In nucleotides, the CDR3 is TGTGCCAGCAGCTCGACAGGGAATCGGGAGACCCAGTACTTC.

The genes are TRBV5-1 and TRBJ1-6, with D perhaps TRBD1 (5 bases). The CDR3 runs to 15 residues. With 0 bases removed from V and 5 bases from J, the gap between germline ends came to 9 bases. Germline values: CDR1 SGHRS, CDR2 YFSETQ. The CDR3 DNA reads TGCGCCAGCAGCTTGGCCTCAGGGAATAATTCACCCCTCCACTTT. It translates to CASSLASGNNSPLHF.

This chain joins TRBV10-3 and TRBJ2-3, with D perhaps matching TRBD1 (5 bases). Germline CDR1 and CDR2: ENHRY and SYGVKD. Trimming shortened V by 9 bases and J by 4 bases, and 17 bases separated the two germline ends. The length of the CDR3 is 14 residues. The DNA of the CDR3 is TGTGCCATTGGACCCCTTCAGGGCGCAGATACGCAGTATTTT. It translates to CAIGPLQGADTQYF.

The rearrangement joins TRBV5-1 to TRBJ2-5; 7 nucleotides match TRBD1. This CDR3 is built from 13 residues. The trim removed 1 base at V and 5 bases at J, leaving 2 bases unmatched. Germline V CDR1 and CDR2: SGHRS, YFSETQ. The CDR3 nucleotides read TGCGCCAGCAGCTTGTCAGGGGGTGAGACCCAGTACTTC. It codes for CASSLSGGETQYF.

V and J are TRBV11-2 and TRBJ2-7, with 8 bases aligning to TRBD1. J was trimmed by 7 bases and V by 1 base; bases with no gene match: 12. CDR1 is SGHAT and CDR2 is FQNNGV in the germline V gene. This CDR3 spans 16 amino acids. This chain's CDR3 is CASSLVSRGQVEEQYF. DNA for the CDR3: TGTGCCAGCAGCTTAGTTTCCAGGGGGCAGGTTGAGGAGCAGTACTTC.

This sequence joins TRBV29-1 and TRBJ1-2; no clear D. The germline CDR1 and CDR2 sequences are SQVTM and ANQGSEA. The CDR3 is 11 amino acids. The germline V and J ends were trimmed by 4 bases and 7 bases, with 10 bases remaining between them. The CDR3 coding sequence is TGCAGCGTTGTTGGGGAGACTGGCTACACCTTC. Protein product: CSVVGETGYTF.

The chain employs TRBV27 and TRBJ1-2, with D perhaps TRBD1 (5 bases). CDR1 and CDR2 from the germline V gene are MNHEY and SMNVEV (reference sequence). The CDR3 spans 14 residues. Trimming cost V 2 bases and J 3 bases, with 10 bases left between them. Here the CDR3 reads CASSLRGRDYGYTF. The CDR3 coding sequence is TGTGCCAGCAGTTTACGGGGGAGGGACTATGGCTACACCTTC.

This clone has only a few counts. This sample includes further DNA sequences coding for the same CDR3. The chain has TRBV2 and TRBJ2-7; D gene ambiguous. With 2 bases removed from V and 3 bases from J, the gap between germline ends came to 5 bases. The germline V gene has CDR1 SNHLY and CDR2 FYNNEI. This CDR3 region has 12 residues. As DNA, the CDR3 is TGTGCCAGCAGTGAATCGAGCTACGAGCAGTACTTC. As protein: CASSESSYEQYF. The complete variable domain, with remaining parts taken from reference TRBV2 and TRBJ2-7, reads EPEVTQTPSHQVTQMGQEVILRCVPISNHLYFYWYRQILGQKVEFLVSFYNNEISEKSEIFDDQFSVERPDGSNFTLKIRSTKLEDSAMYFCASSESSYEQYFGPGTRLTVT.

This clone has only a few counts. This chain connects TRBV4-1 to TRBJ2-3, with 9 positions matching TRBD2. V lost 2 bases, J lost 2 bases, and 2 bases stayed unmatched. CDR3 size: 15 residues. The V gene's germline CDR1 is MGHRA and CDR2 YSYEKL. The CDR3 is CASSQLAGNTDTQYF. The CDR3 nucleotides read TGCGCCAGCAGCCAACTAGCGGGGAACACAGATACGCAGTATTTT.

This sequence joins TRBV7-2 and TRBJ1-2; 11 nucleotides line up with TRBD1. Germline trimming cut 5 bases from V and 8 bases from J; bases unmatched to any gene: 7. The germline V gene encodes CDR1 SGHTA and CDR2 FQGNSA. The CDR3 length is 14 residues. The CDR3 sequence is CASSPRTGGEGYTF. DNA of the CDR3: TGTGCCAGCAGCCCGCGGACAGGGGGCGAAGGCTACACCTTC.